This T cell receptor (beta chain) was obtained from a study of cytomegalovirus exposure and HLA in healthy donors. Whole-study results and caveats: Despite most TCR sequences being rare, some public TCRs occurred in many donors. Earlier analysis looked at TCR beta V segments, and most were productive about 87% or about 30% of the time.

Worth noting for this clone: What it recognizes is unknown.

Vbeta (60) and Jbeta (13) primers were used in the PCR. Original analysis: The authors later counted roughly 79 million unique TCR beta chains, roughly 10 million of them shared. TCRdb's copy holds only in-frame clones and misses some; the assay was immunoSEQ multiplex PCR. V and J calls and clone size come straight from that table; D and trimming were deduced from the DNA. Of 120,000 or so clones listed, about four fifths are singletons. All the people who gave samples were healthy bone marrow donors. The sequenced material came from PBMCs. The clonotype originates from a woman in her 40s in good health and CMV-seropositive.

This CDR3 is CAILGAGGTDTQYF. The CDR3, as DNA: TGTGCTATTTTAGGTGCGGGAGGCACAGATACGCAGTATTTT. The V and J genes are TRBV2 and TRBJ2-3; TRBD2 agrees at 7 bases. Germline assignment: CDR1 SNHLY and CDR2 FYNNEI. The CDR3 is 14 residues long.